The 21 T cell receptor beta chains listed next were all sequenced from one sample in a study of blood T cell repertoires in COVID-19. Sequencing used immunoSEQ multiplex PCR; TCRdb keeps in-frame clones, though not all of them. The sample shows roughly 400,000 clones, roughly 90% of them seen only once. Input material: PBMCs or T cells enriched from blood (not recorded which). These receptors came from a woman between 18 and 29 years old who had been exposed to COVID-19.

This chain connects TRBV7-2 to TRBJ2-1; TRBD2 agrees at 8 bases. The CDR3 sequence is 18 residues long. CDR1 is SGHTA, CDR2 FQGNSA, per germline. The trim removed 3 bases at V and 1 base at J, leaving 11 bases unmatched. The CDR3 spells CASSLAGGGLTSYNEQFF. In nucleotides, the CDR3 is TGTGCCAGCAGCTTGGCCGGGGGGGGGCTTACTTCCTACAATGAGCAGTTCTTC.

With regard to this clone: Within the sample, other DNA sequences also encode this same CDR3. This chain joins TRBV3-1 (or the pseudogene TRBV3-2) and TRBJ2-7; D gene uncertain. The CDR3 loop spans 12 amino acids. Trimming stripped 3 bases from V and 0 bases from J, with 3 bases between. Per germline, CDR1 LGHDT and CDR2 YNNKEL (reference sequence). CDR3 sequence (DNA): TGTGCCAGCAGCCAGAGCTCCTACGAGCAGTACTTC. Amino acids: CASSQSSYEQYF.

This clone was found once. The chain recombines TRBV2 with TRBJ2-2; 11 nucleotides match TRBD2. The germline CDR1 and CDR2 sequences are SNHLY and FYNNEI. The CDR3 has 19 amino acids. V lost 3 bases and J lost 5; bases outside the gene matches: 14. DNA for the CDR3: TGTGCCAGCAGTGAGGGTACGGGGTATGGGACTAGCGGTACCGGGGAGCTGTTTTTT. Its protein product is CASSEGTGYGTSGTGELFF.

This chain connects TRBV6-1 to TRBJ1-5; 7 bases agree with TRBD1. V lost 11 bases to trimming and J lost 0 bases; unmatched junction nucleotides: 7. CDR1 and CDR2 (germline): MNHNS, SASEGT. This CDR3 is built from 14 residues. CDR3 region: CAVQQGYSNQPQHF. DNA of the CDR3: TGTGCCGTCCAACAGGGGTATAGCAATCAGCCCCAGCATTTT.

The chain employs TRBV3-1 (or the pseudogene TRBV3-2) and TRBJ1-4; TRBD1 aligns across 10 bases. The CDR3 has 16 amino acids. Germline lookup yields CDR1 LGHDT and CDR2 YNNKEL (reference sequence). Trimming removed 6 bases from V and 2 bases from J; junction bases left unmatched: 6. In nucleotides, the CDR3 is TGTGCCAGCAGTGACAGGGGGCGATACACTAATGAAAAACTGTTTTTT. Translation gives CASSDRGRYTNEKLFF.

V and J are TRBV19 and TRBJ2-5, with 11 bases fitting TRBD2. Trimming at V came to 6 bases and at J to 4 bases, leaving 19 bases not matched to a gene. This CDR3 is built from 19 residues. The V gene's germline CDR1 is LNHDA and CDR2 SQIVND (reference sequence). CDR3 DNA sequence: TGTGCCAGTAGCCCGATGACTAGCGGGGAGTTTATGGATCCAGAGACCCAGTACTTC. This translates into CASSPMTSGEFMDPETQYF.

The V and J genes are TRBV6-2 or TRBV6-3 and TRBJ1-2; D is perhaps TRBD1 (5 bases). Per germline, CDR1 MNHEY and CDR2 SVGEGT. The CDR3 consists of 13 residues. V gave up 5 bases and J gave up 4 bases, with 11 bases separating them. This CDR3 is CASSLQGGYGYTF. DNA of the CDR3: TGTGCCAGCAGTCTTCAGGGAGGCTATGGCTACACCTTC.

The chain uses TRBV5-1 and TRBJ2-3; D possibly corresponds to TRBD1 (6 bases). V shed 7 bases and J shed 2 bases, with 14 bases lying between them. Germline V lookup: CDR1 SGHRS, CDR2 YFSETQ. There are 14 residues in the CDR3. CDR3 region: CASGPQGLTDTQYF. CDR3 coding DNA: TGCGCCAGCGGACCGCAGGGGCTCACAGATACGCAGTATTTT.

CDR3: CASSIDQREMSSQYF. CDR3 nucleotide sequence: TGTGCCAGTAGTATAGACCAGCGGGAGATGTCATCGCAGTACTTC. J is TRBJ2-7 and V is TRBV19; 8 bases are a match to TRBD2. V was clipped by 0 bases and J by 9 bases; unmatched bases: 10. The CDR3 length is 15 residues. Germline values: CDR1 LNHDA, CDR2 SQIVND (reference sequence).

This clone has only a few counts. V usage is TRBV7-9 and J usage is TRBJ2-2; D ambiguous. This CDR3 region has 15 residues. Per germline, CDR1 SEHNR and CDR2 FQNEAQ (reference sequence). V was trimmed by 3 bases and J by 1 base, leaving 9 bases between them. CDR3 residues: CASSFVRQNTGELFF. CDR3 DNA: TGTGCCAGCAGCTTTGTCCGACAGAACACCGGGGAGCTGTTTTTT. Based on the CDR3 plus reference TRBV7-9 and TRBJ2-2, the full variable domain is DTGVSQNPRHKITKRGQNVTFRCDPISEHNRLYWYRQTLGQGPEFLTYFQNEAQLEKSRLLSDRFSAERPKGSFSTLEIQRTEQGDSAMYLCASSFVRQNTGELFFGEGSRLTVL.

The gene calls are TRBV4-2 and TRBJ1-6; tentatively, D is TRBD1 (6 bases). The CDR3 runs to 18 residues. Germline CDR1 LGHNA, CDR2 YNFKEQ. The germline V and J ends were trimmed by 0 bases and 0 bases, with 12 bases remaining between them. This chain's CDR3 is CASSQEGHYNSYNSPLHF. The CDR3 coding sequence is TGTGCCAGCAGCCAAGAGGGACACTATAACTCCTATAATTCACCCCTCCACTTT.

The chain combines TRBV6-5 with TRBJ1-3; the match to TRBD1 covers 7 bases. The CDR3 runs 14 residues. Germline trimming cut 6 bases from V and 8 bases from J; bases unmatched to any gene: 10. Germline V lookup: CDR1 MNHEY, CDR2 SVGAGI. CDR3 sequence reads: CASSSGTAIDTIYF. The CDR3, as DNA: TGTGCCAGCAGCTCCGGGACAGCCATCGACACCATATATTTT.

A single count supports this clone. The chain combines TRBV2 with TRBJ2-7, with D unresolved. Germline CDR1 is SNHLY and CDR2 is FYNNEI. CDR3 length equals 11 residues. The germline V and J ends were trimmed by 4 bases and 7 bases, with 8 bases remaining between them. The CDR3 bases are TGTGCCAGCAGTGCCCCAGAAGAGCAGTACTTC. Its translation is CASSAPEEQYF.

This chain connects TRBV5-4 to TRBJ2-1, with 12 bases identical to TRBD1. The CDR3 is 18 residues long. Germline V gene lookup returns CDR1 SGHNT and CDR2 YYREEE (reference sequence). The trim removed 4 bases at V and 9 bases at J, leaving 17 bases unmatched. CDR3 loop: CASSPNGGGGTGGAEQFF. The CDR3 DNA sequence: TGTGCCAGCAGCCCCAATGGTGGGGGGGGGACAGGGGGCGCTGAGCAGTTCTTC.

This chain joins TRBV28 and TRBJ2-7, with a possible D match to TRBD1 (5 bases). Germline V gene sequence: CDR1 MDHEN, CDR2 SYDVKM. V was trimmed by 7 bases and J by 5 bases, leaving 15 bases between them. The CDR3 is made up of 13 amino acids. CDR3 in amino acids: CASNLRDRDEQYF. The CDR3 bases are TGTGCCAGCAACCTCAGGGATCGAGACGAGCAGTACTTC. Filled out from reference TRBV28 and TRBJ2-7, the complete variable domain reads DVKVTQSSRYLVKRTGEKVFLECVQDMDHENMFWYRQDPGLGLRLIYFSYDVKMKEKGDIPEGYSVSREKKERFSLILESASTNQTSMYLCASNLRDRDEQYFGPGTRLTVT.

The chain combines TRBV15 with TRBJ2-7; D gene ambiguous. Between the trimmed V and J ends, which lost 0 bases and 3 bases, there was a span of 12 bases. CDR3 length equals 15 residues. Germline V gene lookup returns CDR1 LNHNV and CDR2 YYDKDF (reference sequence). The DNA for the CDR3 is TGTGCCACCAGCAGAGATCTGAACATTAACTACGAGCAGTACTTC. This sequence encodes CATSRDLNINYEQYF.

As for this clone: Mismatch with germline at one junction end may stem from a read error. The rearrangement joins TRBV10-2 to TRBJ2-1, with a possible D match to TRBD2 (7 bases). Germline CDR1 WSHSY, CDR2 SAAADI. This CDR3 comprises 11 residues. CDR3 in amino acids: CASLKERDIIF. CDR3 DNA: TGCGCCAGCTTAAAGGAGCGGGACATAATCTTC.

CDR3 region: CASSLTVSSYNEQFF. In DNA, the CDR3 is TGTGCCAGCAGCTTAACCGTGAGCTCCTACAATGAGCAGTTCTTC. The rearrangement links TRBV7-2 to TRBJ2-1; D gene ambiguous. V lost 2 bases and J lost 0, with 8 bases in between. The germline gives CDR1 SGHTA, CDR2 FQGNSA. The CDR3 consists of 15 residues.

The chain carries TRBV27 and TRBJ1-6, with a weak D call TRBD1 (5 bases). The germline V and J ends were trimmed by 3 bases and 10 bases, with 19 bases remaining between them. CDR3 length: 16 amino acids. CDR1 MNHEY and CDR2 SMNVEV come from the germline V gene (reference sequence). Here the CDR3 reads CASSFRDSAVRSPLHF. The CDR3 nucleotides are TGTGCCAGCAGTTTCCGGGACTCGGCTGTTAGATCACCCCTCCACTTT.

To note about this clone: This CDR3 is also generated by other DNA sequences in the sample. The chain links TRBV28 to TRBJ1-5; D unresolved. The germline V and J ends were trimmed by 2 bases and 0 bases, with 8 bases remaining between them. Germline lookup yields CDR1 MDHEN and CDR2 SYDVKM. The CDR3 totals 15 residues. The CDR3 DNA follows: TGTGCCAGCAGTTTAACGGGATATAGCAATCAGCCCCAGCATTTT. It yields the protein CASSLTGYSNQPQHF.

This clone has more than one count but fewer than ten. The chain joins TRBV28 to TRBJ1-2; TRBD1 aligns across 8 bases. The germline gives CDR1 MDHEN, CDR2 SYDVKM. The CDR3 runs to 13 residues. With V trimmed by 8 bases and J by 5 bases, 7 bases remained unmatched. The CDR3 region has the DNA TGTGCCAGCGGGGCCGACAGGGGATATGGCTACACCTTC. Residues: CASGADRGYGYTF.